The 22 T cell receptor beta chains below were found in one sample sequenced in a study of cytomegalovirus exposure and HLA in healthy donors. PCR amplification relied on 60 Vbeta primers (plus 13 Jbeta primers). Libraries were prepared by immunoSEQ multiplex PCR; TCRdb keeps only in-frame clonotypes and omits some of them. The sample has fewer than 100,000 clones, around four fifths seen once. Sequencing was carried out using PBMCs. These receptors were collected from a woman between 40 and 50 years old in good health and CMV-seropositive.

This chain uses TRBV29-1 with TRBJ2-2; TRBD1 aligns across 10 bases. Per the germline V gene, CDR1 is SQVTM and CDR2 is ANQGSEA. V lost 6 bases to trimming and J lost 5 bases; unmatched junction nucleotides: 3. The CDR3 is 13 residues long. DNA of the CDR3: TGCAGCGTGTGGGACAGGGGTACCGGGGAGCTGTTTTTT. It yields the protein CSVWDRGTGELFF.

A few counts support this clone. This sequence joins TRBV13 and TRBJ2-1; D not certain. The germline V gene has CDR1 PRHDT and CDR2 FYEKMQ (reference sequence). The V end lost 5 bases, the J end lost 8 bases, and 19 bases lay between the germline ends. The CDR3 is 15 residues long. CDR3 amino acids: CASSSQRGLHDEQFF. DNA for the CDR3: TGTGCCAGCAGCAGCCAGCGAGGCCTACACGATGAGCAGTTCTTC. Looking up the rest from reference TRBV13 and TRBJ2-1 gives the full variable domain: AAGVIQSPRHLIKEKRETATLKCYPIPRHDTVYWYQQGPGQDPQFLISFYEKMQSDKGSIPDRFSAQQFSDYHSELNMSSLELGDSALYFCASSSQRGLHDEQFFGPGTRLTVL.

V gene TRBV10-3 combines with J gene TRBJ1-4; D is undetermined. V was trimmed by 10 bases and J by 0 bases, leaving 9 bases between them. The length of the CDR3 is 13 residues. CDR1 ENHRY and CDR2 SYGVKD come from the germline V gene. CDR3 nucleotides: TGTGCCACTGAGGCCGCAACTAATGAAAAACTGTTTTTT. Translated, it gives CATEAATNEKLFF.

There are a few counts of this clone. This chain links TRBV5-1 with TRBJ2-5, with 8 bases identical to TRBD1. The J call is doubtful: the DNA matches TRBJ2-7 better. This CDR3 has 14 residues. Per the germline V gene, CDR1 is SGHRS and CDR2 is YFSETQ. The CDR3 DNA is TGCGCCAGCAGCTCTGGACAGGGTTTCCACGAGCAGTACTTC. It encodes CASSSGQGFHEQYF.

This clone was seen a handful of times. The genes are TRBV4-1 and TRBJ2-7; possible D gene TRBD2, 5 bases. V was shortened by 0 bases and J by 11 bases, with 17 bases between the two germline ends. CDR1 is MGHRA and CDR2 is YSYEKL in the germline V gene. The CDR3 is made up of 14 amino acids. CDR3 coding DNA: TGCGCCAGCAGCCAAGAGATAGGGAGTTACTCAGAGTACTTC. It yields the protein CASSQEIGSYSEYF.

This sequence joins TRBV12-1 and TRBJ2-3; the table's D call, TRBD1, has no DNA check behind it. TRBV12-1 is a pseudogene segment. This CDR3 spans 15 amino acids. The CDR3 DNA is TGTGCCAGCAGCTCTCAACAGACAAACACAGATACGCAGTATTTT. Protein: CASSSQQTNTDTQYF.

The chain is built from TRBV7-9 and TRBJ2-5, with 7 nucleotides matching TRBD1. The J call may be in error: the DNA end matches TRBJ2-7 better. Germline CDR1 SEHNR, CDR2 FQNEAQ (reference sequence). CDR3 length equals 14 residues. The CDR3 loop is CASSSRQGAYEQYF. The CDR3 DNA is TGTGCCAGCAGCTCCCGACAGGGCGCCTACGAGCAGTACTTC.

The V and J genes are TRBV28 and TRBJ2-5, with D maybe TRBD2 (6 bases). The better agreement between TRBJ2-7 and the DNA end casts doubt on the J call. The CDR3 runs to 14 residues. Looked up from germline, CDR1 is MDHEN and CDR2 is SYDVKM. In DNA form, the CDR3 reads TGTGCCAGCAGTTCCCAGGAGGGAAACTACGAGCAGTACTTC. It specifies CASSSQEGNYEQYF.

This clone turned up a few times. V is TRBV6-1 and J is TRBJ2-7; 7 positions match TRBD2. CDR3 length: 16 residues. Per the germline V gene, CDR1 is MNHNS and CDR2 is SASEGT. The V and J ends lost 1 base and 4 bases, in that order; junction bases with no gene match: 10. The CDR3 reads CASSEEPGLPLYEQYF. The CDR3 coding sequence is TGTGCCAGCAGTGAAGAACCGGGACTACCCCTTTACGAGCAGTACTTC.

This sequence joins TRBV11-3 and TRBJ2-3, with D maybe TRBD1 (7 bases). The CDR3 contains 16 residues. In germline, CDR1 is SGHNT, CDR2 YENEEA. Trimming took off 1 base at V and 4 bases at J, with 15 bases between the two ends. The CDR3 sequence is CASSLVSQGGADTQYF. The CDR3, as DNA: TGTGCCAGCAGCTTAGTGAGTCAGGGGGGCGCAGATACGCAGTATTTT.

This chain connects TRBV9 to TRBJ2-3; D gene ambiguous. Germline values: CDR1 SGDLS, CDR2 YYNGEE. CDR3 length: 12 amino acids. Between the trimmed V and J ends, which lost 3 bases and 2 bases, there was a span of 4 bases. CDR3 in amino acids: CASSANTDTQYF. For the CDR3, the DNA is TGTGCCAGCAGCGCCAACACAGATACGCAGTATTTT.

CDR3: CASSQWTGGNQPQHF. For the CDR3, the DNA is TGCGCCAGCAGCCAATGGACAGGGGGCAATCAGCCCCAGCATTTT. J is TRBJ1-5 and V is TRBV4-1, with TRBD1 identical over 9 bases. After removal of 2 bases from V and 2 bases from J, the junction contained 1 base not matched to a gene. CDR3 size: 15 residues. Germline V gene data show CDR1 as MGHRA and CDR2 as YSYEKL.

The rearrangement uses TRBV28 and TRBJ1-1; 7 bases are a match to TRBD1. CDR3 length: 13 residues. The germline CDR1 and CDR2 sequences are MDHEN and SYDVKM. The V segment lost 6 bases and the J segment 3 bases; nucleotides outside the gene matches: 4. CDR3 sequence reads: CASRRGLDTEAFF. The CDR3 DNA reads TGTGCCAGCAGGAGGGGGCTGGACACTGAAGCTTTCTTT. The full variable domain, rest sourced from reference TRBV28 and TRBJ1-1, is DVKVTQSSRYLVKRTGEKVFLECVQDMDHENMFWYRQDPGLGLRLIYFSYDVKMKEKGDIPEGYSVSREKKERFSLILESASTNQTSMYLCASRRGLDTEAFFGQGTRLTVV.

The CDR3 DNA reads TGTGCCAGCAGCTTAGGGAGGGACAGTCCTAACTACGAGCAGTACTTC. This encodes CASSLGRDSPNYEQYF. The rearrangement uses TRBV7-8 and TRBJ2-5, with a weak D call TRBD1 (7 bases). With the DNA end fitting TRBJ2-7 better, the J assignment may be wrong. The CDR3 totals 16 residues. Per the germline V gene, CDR1 is SGHVS and CDR2 is FQNEAQ.

The chain combines TRBV7-8 with TRBJ1-1; a possible D gene is TRBD1 (5 bases). This CDR3 contains 16 residues. V was trimmed by 1 base and J by 1 base, leaving 13 bases between them. CDR1 is SGHVS and CDR2 is FQNEAQ in the germline V gene. The CDR3: CASSLDPMTANTEAFF. CDR3 in DNA: TGTGCCAGCAGCTTAGACCCCATGACAGCGAACACTGAAGCTTTCTTT.

The chain carries TRBV14 and TRBJ2-3; D possibly corresponds to TRBD2 (6 bases). The CDR3 covers 16 residues. Germline V gene data show CDR1 as SGHDN and CDR2 as FVKESK. V was trimmed by 0 bases and J by 2 bases, leaving 12 bases between them. The CDR3 DNA is TGTGCCAGCAGCCAAGAAGATGGAGGGGTCACAGATACGCAGTATTTT. It is translated as CASSQEDGGVTDTQYF.

The V call is TRBV30, the J call TRBJ1-1, with D possibly TRBD1 on 5 matching bases. This CDR3 contains 11 residues. V lost 0 bases to trimming and J lost 8 bases, with 7 bases between them. Germline V lookup: CDR1 GTSNPN, CDR2 SVGIG (reference sequence). Here the CDR3 reads CAWSVHREAFF. The CDR3 region has the DNA TGTGCCTGGAGTGTACACAGGGAAGCTTTCTTT.

This clone counts as medium-sized. This chain connects TRBV6-5 to TRBJ1-1, with a possible D match to TRBD1 (5 bases). CDR3 length: 15 amino acids. Deletions cut 4 bases from V and 0 bases from J, with 12 bases between. The germline V gene has CDR1 MNHEY and CDR2 SVGAGI. CDR3: CASSSGWGVNTEAFF. Written as DNA, the CDR3 is TGTGCCAGCAGTTCCGGTTGGGGGGTGAACACTGAAGCTTTCTTT.

This clone has only a few counts. The rearrangement links TRBV4-1 to TRBJ1-4; a weak D match, TRBD1 (5 bases). The length of the CDR3 is 17 residues. V was shortened by 0 bases and J by 8 bases, with 19 bases between the two germline ends. Germline CDR1 reads MGHRA; CDR2 reads YSYEKL. CDR3 sequence: CASSQDWTRPVREKLFF. The CDR3 DNA is TGCGCCAGCAGCCAAGACTGGACAAGACCCGTCCGCGAAAAACTGTTTTTT.

The sample holds a few counts of this clone. The V call is TRBV7-6, the J call TRBJ2-1; TRBD1 agrees at 11 bases. The CDR3 sequence is 15 residues long. The germline V gene encodes CDR1 SGHVS and CDR2 FNYEAQ. V lost 5 bases to trimming and J lost 7 bases; unmatched junction nucleotides: 7. The CDR3, as DNA: TGTGCCAGCAGCCCGAGGGACAGGGGGGCGAATGAGCAGTTCTTC. Translation: CASSPRDRGANEQFF.

This chain joins TRBV28 and TRBJ1-1; the match to TRBD1 covers 7 bases. The CDR3 is 13 residues long. In germline, CDR1 is MDHEN, CDR2 SYDVKM. V trimming: 5 bases; J trimming: 7 bases; junction bases outside the gene matches: 7. The CDR3, as DNA: TGTGCCAGCAGTCCCCCGGGACAGTTTGAAGCTTTCTTT. Translation gives CASSPPGQFEAFF.

In this sample, this clone turned up a few times. The V and J genes are TRBV5-6 and TRBJ1-2; 7 nucleotides line up with TRBD1. V gave up 2 bases and J gave up 5 bases; unmatched junction bases: 0. Germline values: CDR1 SGHDT, CDR2 YYEEEE. This CDR3 is 12 amino acids long. For the CDR3, the DNA is TGTGCCAGCAGCTTACAGGGGTATGGCTACACCTTC. This encodes CASSLQGYGYTF.